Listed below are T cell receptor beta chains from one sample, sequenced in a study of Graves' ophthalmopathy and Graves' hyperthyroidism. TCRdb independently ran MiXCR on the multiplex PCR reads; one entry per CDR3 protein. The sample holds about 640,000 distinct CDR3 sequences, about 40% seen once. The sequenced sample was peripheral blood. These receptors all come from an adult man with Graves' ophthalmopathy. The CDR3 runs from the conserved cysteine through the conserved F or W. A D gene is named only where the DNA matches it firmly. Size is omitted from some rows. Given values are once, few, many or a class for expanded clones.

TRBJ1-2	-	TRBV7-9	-	TGTGCCAGCAGCTTTGGCGGGGGCGTTCCCTATGGCTACACCTTC	CASSFGGGVPYGYTF
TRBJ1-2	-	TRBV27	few	TGTGCCAGCAGTCCGAGATCCGGCCACTATGGCTACACCTTC	CASSPRSGHYGYTF
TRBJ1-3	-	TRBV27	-	TGTGCCAGCAGGCCCCTAGGGGCTAACACCATATATTTT	CASRPLGANTIYF
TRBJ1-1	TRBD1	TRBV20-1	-	TGCAGTGCTAGAGGGACAGGGCGGACTGAAGCTCTCTTT	CSARGTGRTEALF
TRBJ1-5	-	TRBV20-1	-	TGCAGTGCTAGGGCTGCCGGGAAACGCAATCAGCCCCAGCATTTT	CSARAAGKRNQPQHF
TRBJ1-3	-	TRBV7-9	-	TGTGCCAGCAGCTCCGGGACCCGGGACGGAAACACCATATATTTT	CASSSGTRDGNTIYF
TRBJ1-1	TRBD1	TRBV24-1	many	TGTGCCACCAGTGGTGGGACAGAGAACACTGAAGCTTTCTTT	CATSGGTENTEAFF
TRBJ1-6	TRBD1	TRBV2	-	TGTGCCAGCAGGCCTATACAGGGGCCCTATTCACCCCTCCACTTT	CASRPIQGPYSPLHF
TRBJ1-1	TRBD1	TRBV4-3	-	TGCGCCAGCAGCCGTTTCCCGACAGGGGGTCCCACTGAAGCTTTCTTT	CASSRFPTGGPTEAFF
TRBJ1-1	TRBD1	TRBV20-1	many	TGCAGTGCTAGAGGACAGGGGGACACTGAAGCTTTCTTT	CSARGQGDTEAFF
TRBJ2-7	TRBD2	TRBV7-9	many	TGTGCCAGCAGCTACACTAGCGGGGGGCCCTACGAGCAGTACTTC	CASSYTSGGPYEQYF
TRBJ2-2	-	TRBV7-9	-	TGTGCCAGCAGCTTAACTGGCAGTCCCACCGGGGAGCTGTTTTTT	CASSLTGSPTGELFF
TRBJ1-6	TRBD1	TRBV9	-	TGTGCCAGCAGCGTAGACAGGGGCAATTCACCCCTCCACTTT	CASSVDRGNSPLHF
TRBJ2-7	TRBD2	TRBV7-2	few	TGTGCCAGCAGTTACCGCGCGGAGCGGGGGGACTCCTACGAGCAGTACTTC	CASSYRAERGDSYEQYF
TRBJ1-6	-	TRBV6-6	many	TGTGCCAGCCAGGGGAATAATTCACCCCTCCACTTT	CASQGNNSPLHF
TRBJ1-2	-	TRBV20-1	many	TGCAGTGGGGGAAGACCTAACTATGGCTACACCTTC	CSGGRPNYGYTF
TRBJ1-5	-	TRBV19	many	TGTGCCAGTAGTATGCTCCGGACGGACTTAAAGGGGCCCCAGCATTTT	CASSMLRTDLKGPQHF
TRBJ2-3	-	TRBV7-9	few	TGTGCCAGCAGCGAGGGGTACACCCGCACAGATACGCAGTATTTT	CASSEGYTRTDTQYF
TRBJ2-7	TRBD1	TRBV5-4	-	TGTGCCAGCAGCTTGGCGTCGGGACAGGGGAGCTCCTACGAGCAGTACTTC	CASSLASGQGSSYEQYF